The 4 T cell receptor beta chains listed next were all sequenced from one sample in a study of blood T cell repertoires in COVID-19. TCRdb's copy holds only in-frame clones and misses some; the assay was immunoSEQ multiplex PCR. The sample shows around 97,000 clones, roughly 87% of them seen only once. Material for sequencing was peripheral blood. The receptors were gathered from a human donor in a cohort sampled during active COVID-19.

The V call is TRBV6-1, the J call TRBJ2-1; 14 nucleotides line up with TRBD2. Unmatched junction bases numbered 3, after V lost 3 bases and J lost 5 bases. The length of the CDR3 is 16 residues. Looked up from germline, CDR1 is MNHNS and CDR2 is SASEGT. The CDR3 DNA is TGTGCCAGCAGTGACCCGGGACTAGCGGGGGACAATGAGCAGTTCTTC. It translates to CASSDPGLAGDNEQFF.

The chain joins TRBV28 to TRBJ1-4; 7 bases align to TRBD1. V dropped 5 bases and J dropped 4; count of bases not matched to a gene: 10. CDR1 and CDR2 from the germline V gene are MDHEN and SYDVKM. The CDR3 consists of 16 residues. Here the CDR3 reads CASSDVRTGYNEKLFF. The CDR3 coding sequence is TGTGCCAGCAGTGATGTCAGGACAGGTTATAATGAAAAACTGTTTTTT.

This chain joins TRBV5-1 and TRBJ2-7; the D gene is possibly TRBD1 (6 bases). The CDR3 length is 14 residues. CDR1 is SGHRS, CDR2 YFSETQ, per germline. Trimming cost V 0 bases and J 2 bases, with 9 bases left between them. The CDR3: CASSLGDNPYEQYF. Here the CDR3 DNA reads TGCGCCAGCAGCTTGGGGGACAACCCCTACGAGCAGTACTTC.

The chain joins TRBV2 to TRBJ1-6, with D possibly TRBD1 on 6 matching bases. Germline CDR1 is SNHLY and CDR2 is FYNNEI. The V gene lost 1 base and the J gene lost 8 bases, with 6 bases spanning the gap. This CDR3 region has 13 residues. The CDR3 sequence is CASSEEGDSPLHF. Here the CDR3 DNA reads TGTGCCAGCAGTGAAGAGGGGGATTCACCCCTCCACTTT.